Presented here are 23 T cell receptor beta chains from one specimen sequenced in a study of CD8+ T cells in alopecia areata. RNA was isolated and reverse transcribed to cDNA, the sequencing template. The data were produced by immunoSEQ multiplex PCR, yet TCRdb's version contains in-frame clones alone and is incomplete. The data show approximately 63,000 clones, approximately 60% seen once. The source material was CD8+ T cells sorted from blood, sampled at week 0. The receptors were sampled from a human donor with alopecia areata.

The chain employs TRBV6-5 and TRBJ2-3, with 11 bases matching TRBD1. V lost 0 bases to trimming and J lost 4 bases; unmatched junction nucleotides: 3. The CDR3 sequence is 16 residues long. Germline V gene lookup returns CDR1 MNHEY and CDR2 SVGAGI. CDR3 nucleotides: TGTGCCAGCAGTTACTCAGCGGGACAGGGGGCAGATACGCAGTATTTT. Encoded protein: CASSYSAGQGADTQYF.

This chain uses TRBV7-2 with TRBJ2-5, with D perhaps TRBD2 (6 bases). CDR1 is SGHTA, CDR2 FQGNSA, per germline. V lost 1 base, J lost 4 bases, and 13 bases lay in between. The CDR3 covers 15 residues. Here the CDR3 reads CASSLEGQGGETQYF. The CDR3 bases are TGTGCCAGCAGCTTAGAAGGTCAGGGAGGAGAGACCCAGTACTTC. The entire variable domain, with the rest obtained from reference TRBV7-2 and TRBJ2-5, is as follows: GAGVSQSPSNKVTEKGKDVELRCDPISGHTALYWYRQSLGQGLEFLIYFQGNSAPDKSGLPSDRFSAERTGGSVSTLTIQRTQQEDSAVYLCASSLEGQGGETQYFGPGTRLLVL.

The sample holds a few counts of this clone. The chain is built from TRBV11-1 and TRBJ2-7, with D hard to call. The V end lost 4 bases, the J end lost 0 bases, and 4 bases lay between the germline ends. This CDR3 has 12 amino acids. Germline lookup yields CDR1 SGHAT and CDR2 FQDESV (reference sequence). The CDR3 DNA sequence: TGTGCCAGCAGCTCGAGCTCCTACGAGCAGTACTTC. The encoded protein is CASSSSSYEQYF.

The rearrangement links TRBV29-1 to TRBJ2-3; TRBD2 aligns across 14 bases. J gave up 3 bases and V 7 bases, and 6 bases lay outside the gene matches. This CDR3 has 15 amino acids. CDR1 and CDR2 from the germline V gene are SQVTM and ANQGSEA. The CDR3 protein is CSAGLAGGETDTQYF. CDR3 sequence (DNA): TGCAGCGCCGGACTAGCGGGGGGTGAAACAGATACGCAGTATTTT.

This chain links TRBV19 with TRBJ2-1, with 7 bases aligning to TRBD1. J gave up 5 bases and V 3 bases, and 4 bases lay outside the gene matches. Germline V lookup: CDR1 LNHDA, CDR2 SQIVND (reference sequence). CDR3 length: 14 amino acids. The CDR3 DNA sequence: TGTGCCAGTAGTATGGGGACAGATAACAATGAGCAGTTCTTC. As protein: CASSMGTDNNEQFF.

The genes are TRBV5-6 and TRBJ1-2, with D possibly being TRBD1 (6 bases). This CDR3 is built from 13 residues. V was cut by 6 bases and J by 4 bases, with 13 bases left in between. Germline assignment: CDR1 SGHDT and CDR2 YYEEEE. CDR3 residues: CASNYRAGYGYTF. In nucleotides, the CDR3 is TGTGCCAGCAACTACAGGGCTGGCTATGGCTACACCTTC.

The rearrangement links TRBV7-6 to TRBJ2-5; the D is unclear. V was clipped by 1 base and J by 5 bases, with 8 bases between them. This CDR3 has 13 residues. Germline-derived CDR1 and CDR2 are SGHVS and FNYEAQ. CDR3 sequence (DNA): TGTGCCAGCAGCTTAGAGGTCCGGGAGACCCAGTACTTC. Translation: CASSLEVRETQYF.

The chain's CDR3 is CASSPYGQGNNSPLHF. CDR3 in DNA: TGCGCCAGCAGCCCTTACGGACAGGGGAATAATTCACCCCTCCACTTT. V and J are TRBV5-1 and TRBJ1-6; 9 bases match TRBD1. This CDR3 has 16 residues. Germline trimming cut 4 bases from V and 5 bases from J; bases unmatched to any gene: 7. Germline V CDR1 and CDR2: SGHRS, YFSETQ.

This clone was counted only a few times. This sequence joins TRBV7-9 and TRBJ2-1; unclear D gene. The CDR3 is 12 residues long. Germline values: CDR1 SEHNR, CDR2 FQNEAQ (reference sequence). V lost 1 base to trimming and J lost 7 bases, with 5 bases between them. CDR3 sequence reads: CASSLGVNEQFF. In DNA form, the CDR3 reads TGTGCCAGCAGCTTAGGCGTAAATGAGCAGTTCTTC.

The chain combines TRBV2 with TRBJ2-1, with 8 bases aligning to TRBD1. CDR3 length: 16 residues. Looked up from germline, CDR1 is SNHLY and CDR2 is FYNNEI. The V and J ends lost 3 bases and 9 bases, in that order; junction bases with no gene match: 13. This chain's CDR3 is CASSDLGQGLVGEQFF. The CDR3 region has the DNA TGTGCCAGCAGTGACCTAGGACAGGGCTTGGTAGGTGAGCAGTTCTTC.

The J gene is TRBJ2-1, the V gene TRBV7-2; D is unresolved. Germline loops: CDR1 SGHTA, CDR2 FQGNSA. The length of the CDR3 is 11 residues. The V gene lost 5 bases and the J gene lost 11 bases, with 10 bases spanning the gap. This CDR3 reads CASSVGTQQFF. DNA of the CDR3: TGTGCCAGCAGCGTGGGAACCCAGCAGTTCTTC.

The chain links TRBV4-3 to TRBJ1-6; D remains ambiguous. This CDR3 has 16 residues. Trimming stripped 0 bases from V and 5 bases from J, with 11 bases between. Germline CDR1 and CDR2: LGHNA and YSLEER. CDR3 sequence: CASSQDGYMNNSPLHF. The CDR3 DNA reads as TGCGCCAGCAGCCAAGATGGATATATGAATAATTCACCCCTCCACTTT.

V is TRBV29-1 and J is TRBJ2-3, with a tentative D call TRBD1 (6 bases). The germline CDR1 and CDR2 sequences are SQVTM and ANQGSEA. Trimming took 1 base from V and 4 from J, leaving 15 bases between them. This CDR3 spans 15 amino acids. CDR3 loop: CSVEGRGLRADTQYF. DNA of the CDR3: TGCAGCGTTGAAGGCAGGGGCCTTAGGGCAGATACGCAGTATTTT.

The chain links TRBV25-1 to TRBJ2-2; D may be TRBD2 (6 bases). Deletions cut 7 bases from V and 6 bases from J, with 9 bases between. CDR1 MGHDK and CDR2 SYGVNS come from the germline V gene. CDR3 length equals 12 residues. CDR3: CASIREPGELFF. DNA for the CDR3: TGTGCCAGCATTCGGGAGCCCGGGGAGCTGTTTTTT. Drawing the rest from reference TRBV25-1 and TRBJ2-2, the complete variable domain is EADIYQTPRYLVIGTGKKITLECSQTMGHDKMYWYQQDPGMELHLIHYSYGVNSTEKGDLSSESTVSRIRTEHFPLTLESARPSHTSQYLCASIREPGELFFGEGSRLTVL.

The chain carries TRBV28 and TRBJ2-7; 11 positions agree with TRBD2. Unmatched junction bases numbered 6, after V lost 7 bases and J lost 4 bases. The germline V gene encodes CDR1 MDHEN and CDR2 SYDVKM. The CDR3 runs 14 residues. CDR3 in amino acids: CASNHGTSGYEQYF. The DNA for the CDR3 is TGTGCCAGCAATCACGGGACTAGCGGATACGAGCAGTACTTC.

The chain combines TRBV28 with TRBJ2-5, with 8 bases aligning to TRBD1. The CDR3 sequence is 16 residues long. Germline V gene lookup returns CDR1 MDHEN and CDR2 SYDVKM. J gave up 4 bases and V 4 bases, and 11 bases lay outside the gene matches. For the CDR3, the DNA is TGTGCCAGCAGTTCACACCTCAGGGGGCTGGGAGAGACCCAGTACTTC. It codes for CASSSHLRGLGETQYF. Variable domain in full (rest from reference TRBV28 and TRBJ2-5): DVKVTQSSRYLVKRTGEKVFLECVQDMDHENMFWYRQDPGLGLRLIYFSYDVKMKEKGDIPEGYSVSREKKERFSLILESASTNQTSMYLCASSSHLRGLGETQYFGPGTRLLVL.

The rearrangement uses TRBV28 and TRBJ2-4; D may be TRBD2 (6 bases). The length of the CDR3 is 13 residues. From germline, CDR1 is MDHEN and CDR2 SYDVKM. With 3 bases removed from V and 7 bases from J, the gap between germline ends came to 10 bases. The CDR3, as DNA: TGTGCCAGCAGTTTGGAGGGTAGGAACATTCAGTACTTC. Translating gives CASSLEGRNIQYF.

With regard to this clone: The sample contains more than one DNA sequence encoding this CDR3. This rearrangement joins TRBV27 to TRBJ1-2; no definite D call. In germline, CDR1 is MNHEY, CDR2 SMNVEV (reference sequence). Trimming cost V 5 bases and J 5 bases, with 9 bases left between them. CDR3 length: 12 residues. The CDR3 DNA reads TGTGCCAGCAGTCCTGACTTATATGGCTACACCTTC. It yields the protein CASSPDLYGYTF.

V is TRBV27 and J is TRBJ1-5; D might be TRBD1 (5 bases). With 4 bases removed from V and 1 base from J, the gap between germline ends came to 14 bases. This CDR3 region has 16 residues. Germline assignment: CDR1 MNHEY and CDR2 SMNVEV (reference sequence). The CDR3 loop is CASSSPDGDSNQPQHF. The CDR3 coding sequence is TGTGCCAGCAGTTCTCCCGACGGGGACAGCAATCAGCCCCAGCATTTT.

This clone was observed a few times. J is TRBJ2-2 and V is TRBV27, with 8 bases lining up with TRBD1. Germline V CDR1 and CDR2: MNHEY, SMNVEV (reference sequence). This CDR3 is 16 amino acids long. V shed 4 bases, J shed 4 bases, and the junction held 8 bases outside the gene matches. The CDR3 nucleotides read TGTGCCAGCAGTTCGTACAGGGGGTTGGTCACCGGGGAGCTGTTTTTT. Translating gives CASSSYRGLVTGELFF.

This rearrangement joins TRBV29-1 to TRBJ2-7, with D perhaps TRBD1 or TRBD2 (5 bases each). The V gene's germline CDR1 is SQVTM and CDR2 ANQGSEA. The CDR3 totals 13 residues. V lost 4 bases and J lost 3, with 13 bases in between. The CDR3, as DNA: TGCAGCGTTGCTGGGACGGTCGGCTACGAGCAGTACTTC. Amino acid sequence: CSVAGTVGYEQYF.

As DNA, the CDR3 is TGTGCCAGCAGTTTGCTGAGGTTGAACACTGAAGCTTTCTTT. Translating gives CASSLLRLNTEAFF. The chain uses TRBV28 and TRBJ1-1; D gene uncertain. The V gene's germline CDR1 is MDHEN and CDR2 SYDVKM. Trimming cost V 3 bases and J 0 bases, with 8 bases left between them. This CDR3 spans 14 amino acids.

The count of this clone is one. A junction boundary mismatches the germline segment, possibly from a read error. CDR3 sequence (DNA): TGCGACTCTTTTGAGGGGATTGGAGAGACCCAGTACTTC. It codes for CDSFEGIGETQYF. The V call is TRBV28, the J call TRBJ2-5; perhaps D is TRBD1 or TRBD2 (5 bases each). This CDR3 has 13 residues. Germline assignment: CDR1 MDHEN and CDR2 SYDVKM.